The 6 T cell receptor beta chains below were found in one sample sequenced in a study of blood T cell repertoires in COVID-19. Data came from immunoSEQ multiplex PCR; TCRdb stores just in-frame clones and leaves some out. The data hold 110,000 to 150,000 clones, with around 72% observed a single time. Sequenced input: peripheral blood. The receptor set was obtained from a woman aged 60-75 years with acute or convalescent COVID-19.

The chain has TRBV2 and TRBJ2-7; D gene unclear. The CDR3 is made up of 16 amino acids. Between the trimmed V and J ends, which lost 6 bases and 0 bases, there was a span of 18 bases. Germline CDR1 is SNHLY and CDR2 is FYNNEI. The CDR3 nucleotides are TGTGCCAGCAGCCCTACTCTGTCAGGTTACTCCTACGAGCAGTACTTC. This codes for CASSPTLSGYSYEQYF.

This chain joins TRBV12-3 or TRBV12-4 and TRBJ2-1, with TRBD2 identical over 9 bases. This CDR3 contains 13 residues. After removal of 8 bases from V and 4 bases from J, the junction contained 3 bases not matched to a gene. The CDR3 sequence is CASQLAGYNEQFF. DNA of the CDR3: TGTGCCAGCCAGCTAGCGGGGTACAATGAGCAGTTCTTC.

This clone was counted a few times. The chain combines TRBV6-5 with TRBJ2-5; 8 positions agree with TRBD1. The CDR3 spans 12 residues. With 6 bases clipped from V and 5 bases from J, the junction kept 2 bases outside the gene matches. CDR1 is MNHEY, CDR2 SVGAGI, per germline. The CDR3 bases are TGTGCCAGCAGCAGGGACAGGGAGACCCAGTACTTC. Residues: CASSRDRETQYF.

The count of this clone is one. V and J are TRBV29-1 and TRBJ1-3, with D unresolved. The V and J ends lost 6 bases and 0 bases respectively, with 9 bases between them. Germline CDR1 reads SQVTM; CDR2 reads ANQGSEA. The CDR3 contains 13 residues. The CDR3 DNA reads TGCAGCGTGGAGGGAGCCTCTGGAAACACCATATATTTT. Its protein is CSVEGASGNTIYF.

The V gene is TRBV19, the J gene TRBJ1-4, with a weak D call TRBD1 (5 bases). Germline CDR1 and CDR2: LNHDA and SQIVND (reference sequence). The ends were cut back, 5 bases at V and 7 bases at J, with 17 bases in the middle. The CDR3 extends over 15 amino acids. This chain's CDR3 is CASSPPRRGGEKLFF. The DNA of the CDR3 is TGTGCCAGTAGTCCTCCCCGACGGGGGGGTGAAAAACTGTTTTTT.

The chain joins TRBV3-1 (or the pseudogene TRBV3-2) to TRBJ1-6; D may be TRBD1 (6 bases). The CDR3 sequence is 15 residues long. V was pared by 4 bases and J by 4 bases, with 11 bases between. Per germline, CDR1 LGHDT and CDR2 YNNKEL (reference sequence). The CDR3: CASSPRQVYNSPLHF. CDR3 DNA: TGTGCCAGCAGCCCACGACAGGTTTATAATTCACCCCTCCACTTT.